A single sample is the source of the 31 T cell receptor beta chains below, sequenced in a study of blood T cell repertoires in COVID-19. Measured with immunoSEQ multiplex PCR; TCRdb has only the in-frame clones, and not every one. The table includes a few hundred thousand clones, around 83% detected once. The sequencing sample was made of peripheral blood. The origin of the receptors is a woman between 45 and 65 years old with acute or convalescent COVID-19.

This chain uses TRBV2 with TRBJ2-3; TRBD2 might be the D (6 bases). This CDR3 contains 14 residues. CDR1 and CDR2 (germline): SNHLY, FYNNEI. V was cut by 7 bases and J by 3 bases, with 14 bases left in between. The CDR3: CASTEFLATDTQYF. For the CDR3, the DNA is TGTGCCAGCACCGAGTTTCTAGCGACAGATACGCAGTATTTT. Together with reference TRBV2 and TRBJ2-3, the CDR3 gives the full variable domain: EPEVTQTPSHQVTQMGQEVILRCVPISNHLYFYWYRQILGQKVEFLVSFYNNEISEKSEIFDDQFSVERPDGSNFTLKIRSTKLEDSAMYFCASTEFLATDTQYFGPGTRLTVL.

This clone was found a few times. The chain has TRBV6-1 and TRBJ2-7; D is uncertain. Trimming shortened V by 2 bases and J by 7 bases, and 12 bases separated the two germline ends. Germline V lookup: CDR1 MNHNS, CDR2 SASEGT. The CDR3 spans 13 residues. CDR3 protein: CASSEFSLTEQYF. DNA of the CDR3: TGTGCCAGCAGTGAATTTAGCCTTACGGAGCAGTACTTC.

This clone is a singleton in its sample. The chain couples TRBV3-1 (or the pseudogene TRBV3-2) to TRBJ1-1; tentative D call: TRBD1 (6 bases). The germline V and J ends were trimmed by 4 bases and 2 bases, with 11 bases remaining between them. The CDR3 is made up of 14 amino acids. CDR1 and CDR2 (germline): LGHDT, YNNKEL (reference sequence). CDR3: CASSRLTGNTEAFF. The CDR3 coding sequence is TGTGCCAGCAGCCGACTGACAGGAAACACTGAAGCTTTCTTT.

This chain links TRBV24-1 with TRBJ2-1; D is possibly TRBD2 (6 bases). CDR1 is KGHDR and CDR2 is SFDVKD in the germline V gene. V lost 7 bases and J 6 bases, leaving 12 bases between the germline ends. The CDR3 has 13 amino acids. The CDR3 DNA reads TGTGCCACCAGCGGAGGGCCGCTCAATGAGCAGTTCTTC. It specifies CATSGGPLNEQFF.

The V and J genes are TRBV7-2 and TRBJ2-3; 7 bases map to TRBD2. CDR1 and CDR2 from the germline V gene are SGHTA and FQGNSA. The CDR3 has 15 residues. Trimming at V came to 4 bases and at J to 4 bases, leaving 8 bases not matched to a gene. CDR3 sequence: CASSSPGGWADTQYF. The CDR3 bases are TGTGCCAGCAGCTCCCCCGGGGGGTGGGCAGATACGCAGTATTTT.

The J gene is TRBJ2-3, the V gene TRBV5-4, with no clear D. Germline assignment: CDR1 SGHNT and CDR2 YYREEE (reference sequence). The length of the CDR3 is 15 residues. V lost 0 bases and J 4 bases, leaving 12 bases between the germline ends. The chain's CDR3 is CASSLDIGGPDTQYF. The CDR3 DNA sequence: TGTGCCAGCAGCTTGGATATAGGCGGTCCAGATACGCAGTATTTT. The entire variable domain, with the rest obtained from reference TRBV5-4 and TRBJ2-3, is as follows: ETGVTQSPTHLIKTRGQQVTLRCSSQSGHNTVSWYQQALGQGPQFIFQYYREEENGRGNFPPRFSGLQFPNYSSELNVNALELDDSALYLCASSLDIGGPDTQYFGPGTRLTVL.

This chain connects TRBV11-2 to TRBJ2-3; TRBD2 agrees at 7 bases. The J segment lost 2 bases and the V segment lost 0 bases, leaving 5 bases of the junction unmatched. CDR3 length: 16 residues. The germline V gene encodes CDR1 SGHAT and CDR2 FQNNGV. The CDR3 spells CASSLDLRGNTDTQYF. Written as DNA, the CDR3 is TGTGCCAGCAGCTTAGATTTGCGGGGGAACACAGATACGCAGTATTTT.

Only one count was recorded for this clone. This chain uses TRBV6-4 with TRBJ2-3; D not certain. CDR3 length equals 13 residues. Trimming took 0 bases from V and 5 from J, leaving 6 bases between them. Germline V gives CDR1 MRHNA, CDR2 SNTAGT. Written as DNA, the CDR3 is TGTGCCAGCAGTGACTCGGAGAGAGATACGCAGTATTTT. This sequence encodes CASSDSERDTQYF.

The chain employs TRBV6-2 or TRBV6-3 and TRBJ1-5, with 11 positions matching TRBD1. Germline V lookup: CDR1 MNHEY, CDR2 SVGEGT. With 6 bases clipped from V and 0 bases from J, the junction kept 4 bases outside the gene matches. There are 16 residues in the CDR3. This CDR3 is CASSRDRGDSNQPQHF. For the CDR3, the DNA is TGTGCCAGCAGCCGGGACAGGGGGGATAGCAATCAGCCCCAGCATTTT.

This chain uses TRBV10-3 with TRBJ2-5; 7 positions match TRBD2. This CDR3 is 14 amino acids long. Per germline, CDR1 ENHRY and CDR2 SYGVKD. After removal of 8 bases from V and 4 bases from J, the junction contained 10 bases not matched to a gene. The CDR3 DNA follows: TGTGCCATCCGGCCTAGCGGTTCGTTAGAGACCCAGTACTTC. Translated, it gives CAIRPSGSLETQYF.

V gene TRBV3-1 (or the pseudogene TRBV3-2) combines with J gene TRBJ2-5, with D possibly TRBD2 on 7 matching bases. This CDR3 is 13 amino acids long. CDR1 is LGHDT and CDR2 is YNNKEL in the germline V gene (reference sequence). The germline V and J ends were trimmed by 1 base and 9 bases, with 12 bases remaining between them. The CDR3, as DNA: TGTGCCAGCAGCCAAGGGAGGGGGGGTCCCCAGTACTTC. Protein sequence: CASSQGRGGPQYF.

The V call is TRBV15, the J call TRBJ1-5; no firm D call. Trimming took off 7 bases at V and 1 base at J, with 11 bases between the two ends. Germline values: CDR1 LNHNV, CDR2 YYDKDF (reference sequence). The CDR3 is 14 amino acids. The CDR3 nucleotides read TGTGCCACCAACATACGGGGAAGCAATCAGCCCCAGCATTTT. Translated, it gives CATNIRGSNQPQHF. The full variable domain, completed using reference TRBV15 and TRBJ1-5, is DAMVIQNPRYQVTQFGKPVTLSCSQTLNHNVMYWYQQKSSQAPKLLFHYYDKDFNNEADTPDNFQSRRPNTSFCFLDIRSPGLGDTAMYLCATNIRGSNQPQHFGDGTRLSIL.

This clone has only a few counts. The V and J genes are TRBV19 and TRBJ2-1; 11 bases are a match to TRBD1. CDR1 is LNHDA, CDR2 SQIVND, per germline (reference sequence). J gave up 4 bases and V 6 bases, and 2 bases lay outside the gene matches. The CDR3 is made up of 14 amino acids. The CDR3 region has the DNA TGTGCCAGTAGCGGGACAGGGGGTTACAATGAGCAGTTCTTC. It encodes CASSGTGGYNEQFF.

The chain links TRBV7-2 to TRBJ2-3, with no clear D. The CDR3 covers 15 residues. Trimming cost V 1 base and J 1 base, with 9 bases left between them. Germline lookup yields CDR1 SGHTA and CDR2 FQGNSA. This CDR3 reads CASSLGQIRTDTQYF. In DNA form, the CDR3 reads TGTGCCAGCAGCTTAGGTCAGATACGCACAGATACGCAGTATTTT. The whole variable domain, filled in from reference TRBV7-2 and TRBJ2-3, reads GAGVSQSPSNKVTEKGKDVELRCDPISGHTALYWYRQSLGQGLEFLIYFQGNSAPDKSGLPSDRFSAERTGGSVSTLTIQRTQQEDSAVYLCASSLGQIRTDTQYFGPGTRLTVL.

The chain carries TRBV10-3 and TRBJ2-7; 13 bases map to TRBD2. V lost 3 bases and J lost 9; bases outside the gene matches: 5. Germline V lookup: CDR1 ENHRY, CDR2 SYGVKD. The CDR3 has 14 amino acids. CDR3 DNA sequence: TGTGCCATCAGTGATGGGACTAGCGGGATTTTGCAGTACTTC. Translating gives CAISDGTSGILQYF.

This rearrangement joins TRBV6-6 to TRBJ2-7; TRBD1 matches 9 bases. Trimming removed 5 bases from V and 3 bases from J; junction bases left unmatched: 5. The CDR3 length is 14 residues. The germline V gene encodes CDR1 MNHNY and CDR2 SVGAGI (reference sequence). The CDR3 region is CASSTTGGDYEQYF. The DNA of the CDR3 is TGTGCCAGCAGTACGACAGGGGGGGACTACGAGCAGTACTTC.

Written as DNA, the CDR3 is TGCGCCAGCAGCGGACAACCTTACAGGGGGAGCTCCTACAATGAGCAGTTCTTC. Translating it yields CASSGQPYRGSSYNEQFF. J is TRBJ2-1 and V is TRBV4-3; 8 nucleotides agree with TRBD1. The trim removed 5 bases at V and 0 bases at J, leaving 12 bases unmatched. The germline V gene encodes CDR1 LGHNA and CDR2 YSLEER. The CDR3 has 18 residues.

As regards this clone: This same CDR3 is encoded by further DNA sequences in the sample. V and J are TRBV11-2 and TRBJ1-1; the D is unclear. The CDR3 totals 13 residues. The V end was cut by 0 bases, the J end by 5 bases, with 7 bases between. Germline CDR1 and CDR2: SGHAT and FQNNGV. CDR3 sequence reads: CASSLDRETEAFF. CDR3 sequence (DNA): TGTGCCAGCAGCTTAGACCGGGAAACTGAAGCTTTCTTT.

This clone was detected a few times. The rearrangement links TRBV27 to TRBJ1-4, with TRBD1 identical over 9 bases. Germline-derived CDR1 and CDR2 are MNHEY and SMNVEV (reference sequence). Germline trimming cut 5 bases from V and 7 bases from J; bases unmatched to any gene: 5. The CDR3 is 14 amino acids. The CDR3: CASSGQGFGEKLFF. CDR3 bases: TGTGCCAGCAGTGGACAGGGGTTCGGTGAAAAACTGTTTTTT. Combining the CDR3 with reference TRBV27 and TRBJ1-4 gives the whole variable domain EAQVTQNPRYLITVTGKKLTVTCSQNMNHEYMSWYRQDPGLGLRQIYYSMNVEVTDKGDVPEGYKVSRKEKRNFPLILESPSPNQTSLYFCASSGQGFGEKLFFGSGTQLSVL.

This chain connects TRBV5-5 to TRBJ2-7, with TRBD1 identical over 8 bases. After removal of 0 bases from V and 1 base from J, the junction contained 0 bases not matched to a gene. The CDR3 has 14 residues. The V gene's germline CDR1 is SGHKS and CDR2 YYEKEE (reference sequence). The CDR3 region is CASSLGDRSYEQYF. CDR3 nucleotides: TGTGCCAGCAGCTTGGGGGACAGGTCCTACGAGCAGTACTTC.

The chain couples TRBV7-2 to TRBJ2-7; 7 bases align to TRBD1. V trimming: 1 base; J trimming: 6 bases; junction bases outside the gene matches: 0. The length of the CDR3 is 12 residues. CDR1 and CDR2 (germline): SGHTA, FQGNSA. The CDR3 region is CASSLDRGEQYF. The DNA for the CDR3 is TGTGCCAGCAGCTTAGACAGGGGCGAGCAGTACTTC.

The CDR3 loop reads CASSPSGSSYEQYF. CDR3 in DNA: TGCGCCAGCAGTCCAAGCGGGAGCTCCTACGAGCAGTACTTC. The genes are TRBV10-1 and TRBJ2-7; 8 bases align to TRBD2. Per the germline V gene, CDR1 is WNHNN and CDR2 is SYGVQD (reference sequence). Trimming at V came to 5 bases and at J to 0 bases, leaving 3 bases not matched to a gene. This CDR3 is built from 14 residues.

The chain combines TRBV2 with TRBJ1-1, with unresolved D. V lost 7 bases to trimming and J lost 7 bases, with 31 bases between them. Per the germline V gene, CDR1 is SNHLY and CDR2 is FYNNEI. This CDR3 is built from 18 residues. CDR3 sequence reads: CASIPSTKEGGLSLEAFF. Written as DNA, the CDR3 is TGTGCCAGCATCCCGAGTACCAAAGAGGGCGGGCTTTCCCTTGAAGCTTTCTTT.

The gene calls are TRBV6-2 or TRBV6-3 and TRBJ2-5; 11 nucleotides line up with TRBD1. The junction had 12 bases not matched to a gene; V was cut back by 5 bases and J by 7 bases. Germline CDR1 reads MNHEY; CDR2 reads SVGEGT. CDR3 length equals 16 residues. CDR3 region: CASSPLGQGASGTQYF. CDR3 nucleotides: TGTGCCAGCAGTCCGCTCGGACAGGGGGCGTCTGGGACCCAGTACTTC.

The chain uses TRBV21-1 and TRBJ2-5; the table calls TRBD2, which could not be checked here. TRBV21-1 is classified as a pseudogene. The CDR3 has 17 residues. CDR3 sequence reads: CASSKGTSGRRSKTQYF. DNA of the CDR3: TGTGCCAGCAGCAAAGGGACTAGCGGGAGGAGAAGCAAGACCCAGTACTTC.

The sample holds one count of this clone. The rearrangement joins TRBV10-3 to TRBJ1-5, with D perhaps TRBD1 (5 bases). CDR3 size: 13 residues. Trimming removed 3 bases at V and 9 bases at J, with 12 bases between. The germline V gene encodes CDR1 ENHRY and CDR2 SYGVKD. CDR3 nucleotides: TGTGCCATCAGTGATGCTCCCGGGGGGCCCCAGCATTTT. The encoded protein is CAISDAPGGPQHF.

The CDR3 spells CASTAGSGYTF. As DNA, the CDR3 is TGTGCCAGCACGGCGGGATCGGGCTACACCTTC. The rearrangement links TRBV6-6 to TRBJ1-2; D is undetermined. The CDR3 has 11 residues. Germline CDR1 MNHNY, CDR2 SVGAGI (reference sequence). V was shortened by 7 bases and J by 8 bases, with 11 bases between the two germline ends.

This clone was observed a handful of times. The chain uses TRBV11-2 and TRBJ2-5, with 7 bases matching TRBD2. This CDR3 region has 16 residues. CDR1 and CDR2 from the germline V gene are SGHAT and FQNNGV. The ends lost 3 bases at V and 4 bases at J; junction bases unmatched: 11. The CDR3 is CASSFSLASGLETQYF. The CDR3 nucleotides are TGTGCCAGCAGCTTTTCTTTGGCTAGCGGTTTAGAGACCCAGTACTTC.

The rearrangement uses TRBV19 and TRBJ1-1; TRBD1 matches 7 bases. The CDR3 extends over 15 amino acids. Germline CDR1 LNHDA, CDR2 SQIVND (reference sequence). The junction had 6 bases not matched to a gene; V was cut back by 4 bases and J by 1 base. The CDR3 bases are TGTGCCAGTAGTACAGGACAGGCTACGAACACTGAAGCTTTCTTT. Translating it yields CASSTGQATNTEAFF.

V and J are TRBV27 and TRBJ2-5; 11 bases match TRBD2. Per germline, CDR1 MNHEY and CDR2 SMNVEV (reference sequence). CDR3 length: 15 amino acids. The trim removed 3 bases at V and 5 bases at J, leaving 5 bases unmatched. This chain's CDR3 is CASSLVAGGPETQYF. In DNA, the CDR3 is TGTGCCAGCAGTTTGGTAGCGGGAGGGCCGGAGACCCAGTACTTC.

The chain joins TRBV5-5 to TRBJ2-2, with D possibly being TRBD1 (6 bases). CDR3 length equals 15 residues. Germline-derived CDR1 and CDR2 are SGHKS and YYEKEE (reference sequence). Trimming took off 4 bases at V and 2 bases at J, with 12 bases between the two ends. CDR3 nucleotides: TGTGCCAGCAGCCAGGGGACGGTAAACACCGGGGAGCTGTTTTTT. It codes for CASSQGTVNTGELFF.